The source of this T cell receptor beta chain is a study of CD8 T cells in Susac syndrome. This clonotype was counted once. Random hexamers served to reverse transcribe roughly 0.45 to 1 ug RNA. Multiplex PCR with immunoSEQ amplified the TCR beta CDR3 across 54 Vbeta and 13 Jbeta. Via MiXCR, TCRdb re-called the immunoSEQ multiplex PCR reads, giving one row per CDR3 protein. Of some 120,000 distinct CDR3 sequences listed, less than 95% are singletons. This CDR3 has 16 residues. V lost 0 bases, J lost 3 bases, and 6 bases stayed unmatched. Germline values: CDR1 LGHNA, CDR2 YNFKEQ. Negative magnetic isolation gave CD8+ and CD4+ cells; FACS enriched CD8+ TEMRA.

Material for sequencing was CD4+ T cells from PBMCs. The receptor was isolated from a human donor with multiple sclerosis. The chain employs TRBV4-2 and TRBJ2-3, with 7 positions matching TRBD2. The CDR3 sequence: CASSQEGGLGTDTQYF. In nucleotides, the CDR3 is TGTGCCAGCAGCCAAGAGGGCGGACTAGGGACAGATACGCAGTATTTT.